The 17 T cell receptor beta chains reported below all come from one sample, sequenced in a study of human CD8 memory T cell subsets. Sequencing libraries of TCR beta were made by UMI-labeled 5' RACE. Each CDR3 protein gets one entry in TCRdb, which reprocessed the 5' RACE reads and gives no DNA. This table holds about 7,900 distinct CDR3 sequences. Sequenced: CD8+ T cells from PBMCs. The receptors were gathered from a human donor in good health.

The chain links TRBV3-1 to TRBJ2-1; TCRdb's assignment of TRBD2 cannot be checked, as there is no DNA. The CDR3 totals 14 residues. The V gene's germline CDR1 is LGHDT and CDR2 YNNKEL (reference sequence). CDR3 residues: CASSPRTSANEQFF.

CDR3 sequence: CASSHRGPQETQYF. The V gene is TRBV6-6, the J gene TRBJ2-5; the TCRdb call, TRBD1, lacks DNA for checking. Germline V gives CDR1 MNHNY, CDR2 SVGAGI (reference sequence). The CDR3 loop spans 14 amino acids.

The J gene is TRBJ1-2, the V gene TRBV27. Germline V gene lookup returns CDR1 MNHEY and CDR2 SMNVEV (reference sequence). The CDR3 has 11 amino acids. CDR3 amino acids: CASRTRDGYTF.

The rearrangement joins TRBV20-1 to TRBJ2-7; no DNA is available, so the TRBD2 call from TCRdb remains unchecked. The germline V gene has CDR1 DFQATT and CDR2 SNEGSKA (reference sequence). This CDR3 region has 14 residues. CDR3 in amino acids: CSARDLAGGSEQYF.

The rearrangement joins TRBV9 to TRBJ1-1; TCRdb's D gene call, TRBD1, goes unchecked for lack of DNA. The CDR3 consists of 14 residues. CDR1 and CDR2 (germline): SGDLS, YYNGEE. CDR3 loop: CASSPGEPMSEAFF.

This chain uses TRBV7-6 with TRBJ1-4. Looked up from germline, CDR1 is SGHVS and CDR2 is FNYEAQ. This CDR3 has 18 amino acids. CDR3 sequence: CASSSIAVPRGDDEKLFF.

The CDR3 is CASSPSWDTLSYEQYF. The chain combines TRBV5-1 with TRBJ2-7; TCRdb returns TRBD1, unconfirmable since there is no DNA. CDR3 length: 16 amino acids. Germline V lookup: CDR1 SGHRS, CDR2 YFSETQ.

This clonotype counts as medium-sized by frequency. The rearrangement uses TRBV5-5 and TRBJ1-2. In germline, CDR1 is SGHKS, CDR2 YYEKEE (reference sequence). The CDR3 has 12 residues. CDR3 residues: CASSLGGYGYTF.

V gene TRBV20-1 combines with J gene TRBJ2-7. The CDR3 has 14 residues. Germline CDR1 is DFQATT and CDR2 is SNEGSKA (reference sequence). The CDR3 reads CSARDRGSSYEQYF.

The V call is TRBV20-1, the J call TRBJ2-2; lacking DNA, the TRBD1 call made by TCRdb goes unchecked. This CDR3 has 14 amino acids. Germline V lookup: CDR1 DFQATT, CDR2 SNEGSKA (reference sequence). CDR3 protein: CSAVGQEGTGELFF.

This chain connects TRBV2 to TRBJ2-1; the TRBD2 assignment by TCRdb is unverifiable without DNA. The V gene's germline CDR1 is SNHLY and CDR2 FYNNEI. CDR3 length equals 17 residues. The CDR3 sequence: CASILGTSGALYNEQFF.

J is TRBJ2-5 and V is TRBV9; as DNA is missing, the TRBD2 call by TCRdb cannot be tested. Germline CDR1 SGDLS, CDR2 YYNGEE. CDR3 size: 14 residues. CDR3 sequence reads: CASSPSTSRETQYF.

CDR3 protein: CASSNLGGSSGNTIYF. This rearrangement joins TRBV21-1 to TRBJ1-3; checking the TCRdb D call of TRBD1 is not possible without DNA. TRBV21-1 represents a pseudogene. The CDR3 is made up of 16 amino acids.

By frequency, this clonotype is medium-sized. The CDR3 is CASSLGGTGLEAFF. The chain joins TRBV5-1 to TRBJ1-1; lacking DNA, the TRBD1 call made by TCRdb goes unchecked. This CDR3 spans 14 amino acids. CDR1 SGHRS and CDR2 YFSETQ come from the germline V gene.

This chain links TRBV18 with TRBJ2-1. Per germline, CDR1 KGHSH and CDR2 LQKENI. The CDR3 loop spans 15 amino acids. CDR3 sequence: CASSPLGGSYNEQFF.

The chain is built from TRBV14 and TRBJ2-7. CDR1 and CDR2 from the germline V gene are SGHDN and FVKESK. CDR3 length equals 11 residues. CDR3: CASSQGYEQYF.

The chain links TRBV6-6 to TRBJ1-5. Germline V lookup: CDR1 MNHNY, CDR2 SVGAGI (reference sequence). This CDR3 is built from 17 residues. The CDR3 loop reads CASSYSIGEEVDQPQHF.